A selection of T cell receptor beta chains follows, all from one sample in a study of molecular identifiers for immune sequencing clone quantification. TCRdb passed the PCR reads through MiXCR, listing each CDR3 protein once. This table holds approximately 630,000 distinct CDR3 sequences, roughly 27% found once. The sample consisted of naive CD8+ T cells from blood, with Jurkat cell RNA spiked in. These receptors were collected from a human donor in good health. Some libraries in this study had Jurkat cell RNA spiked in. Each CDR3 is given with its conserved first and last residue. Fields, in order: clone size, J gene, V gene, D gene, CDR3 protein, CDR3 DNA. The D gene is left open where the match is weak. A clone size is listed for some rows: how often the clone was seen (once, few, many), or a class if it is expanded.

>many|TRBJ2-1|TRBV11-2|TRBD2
CASSYYSGSVYNEQFF
TGTGCCAGCAGCTACTATAGCGGGAGCGTCTACAATGAGCAGTTCTTC
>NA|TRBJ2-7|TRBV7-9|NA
CASSLSANRDYEQYF
TGTGCCAGCAGCCTAAGCGCTAACAGGGACTACGAGCAGTACTTC
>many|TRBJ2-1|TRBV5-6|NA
CASSFGDRSYNEQFF
TGTGCCAGCAGCTTCGGGGACCGCTCCTACAATGAGCAGTTCTTC
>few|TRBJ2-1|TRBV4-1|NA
CASSRRERDHEQFF
TGCGCCAGCAGCCGCCGGGAGAGAGACCATGAGCAGTTCTTC
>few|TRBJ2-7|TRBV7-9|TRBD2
CASSLGGLFYEQYF
TGTGCCAGCAGCTTAGGGGGACTATTCTACGAGCAGTACTTC
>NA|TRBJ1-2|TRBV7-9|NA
CTSSLGGVGYGYTF
TGTACCAGCAGCTTAGGAGGGGTTGGCTATGGCTACACCTTC
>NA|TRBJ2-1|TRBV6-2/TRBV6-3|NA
CASSYGTRCNEQFF
TGTGCCAGCAGTTACGGGACACGGTGCAATGAGCAGTTCTTC
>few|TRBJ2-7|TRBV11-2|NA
CASSSISYEQYF
TGTGCCAGCAGCTCCATTTCCTACGAGCAGTACTTC
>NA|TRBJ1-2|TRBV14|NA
CASSQLVIEGYTF
TGTGCCAGCAGTCAACTGGTGATCGAGGGCTACACCTTC
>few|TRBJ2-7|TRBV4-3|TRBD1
CASSQILYGTGLSYEQYF
TGCGCCAGCAGCCAAATCCTTTACGGGACAGGGCTCTCCTACGAGCAGTACTTC
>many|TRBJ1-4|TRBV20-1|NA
CSAKGQGFPNEKLFF
TGCAGTGCTAAGGGCCAGGGGTTTCCTAATGAAAAACTGTTTTTT
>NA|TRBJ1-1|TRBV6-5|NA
CASSYSIEGTGAFF
TGTGCCAGCAGTTACTCGATAGAAGGGACTGGAGCTTTCTTT
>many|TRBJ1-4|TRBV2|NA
CASSEVGTQEKLFF
TGTGCCAGCAGTGAAGTCGGGACACAAGAAAAACTGTTTTTT
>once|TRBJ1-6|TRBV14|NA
CASSQDRRSSPLHF
TGCGCCAGCAGCCAAGATAGAAGGAGTTCACCCCTCCACTTT
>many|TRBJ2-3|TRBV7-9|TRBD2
CASSSLGLAVSTDTQYF
TGTGCCAGCAGCTCACTGGGACTAGCGGTTAGCACAGATACGCAGTATTTT
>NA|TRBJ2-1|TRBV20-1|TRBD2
CSARVTGGKYNEQFF
TGCAGTGCTAGAGTCACGGGGGGGAAATACAATGAGCAGTTCTTC